Shown below are 19 T cell receptor beta chains from a single sample sequenced in a study of beta chain features in type 1 diabetes. Study-wide findings and caveats: Among all four CD4+ subsets, Type 1 diabetes patients had TCRB CDR3s that were moderately but significantly shorter.

The investigators reverse transcribed all of the isolated RNA, so they sequenced expressed TCRB transcripts. The method was immunoSEQ multiplex PCR; TCRdb's version includes in-frame clones alone and lacks a portion of them. The sample yields more than 150,000 clones, roughly 9% seen once. For these TCRs, the target antigens are not known. The sequencing sample was made of central memory CD4+ T cells from blood. The receptors here all came from a woman aged 30 to 39 with type 1 diabetes.

The table lists this clone with a few counts. DNA for the CDR3: TGCGCCAGCAGCCGAAATACAGGGGAGGCTGAAGCTTTCTTT. Its translation: CASSRNTGEAEAFF. This rearrangement joins TRBV5-1 to TRBJ1-1, with TRBD1 matching over 7 bases. This CDR3 spans 14 amino acids. The V segment lost 4 bases and the J segment 6 bases; nucleotides outside the gene matches: 9. From germline, CDR1 is SGHRS and CDR2 YFSETQ.

Only a few counts were recorded for this clone. The chain couples TRBV7-2 to TRBJ2-3; TRBD2 is a possible D gene (7 bases). The CDR3 totals 16 residues. The V gene's germline CDR1 is SGHTA and CDR2 FQGNSA. V was shortened by 1 base and J by 3 bases, with 14 bases between the two germline ends. The chain's CDR3 is CASSLDRRGGTDTQYF. CDR3 nucleotide sequence: TGTGCCAGCAGCTTAGACCGCAGGGGAGGGACAGATACGCAGTATTTT.

The chain combines TRBV2 with TRBJ2-1; D perhaps matches TRBD2 (6 bases). Germline V gene lookup returns CDR1 SNHLY and CDR2 FYNNEI. The CDR3 loop spans 11 amino acids. Trimming left V 4 bases short and J 10 bases short, with 8 bases between. CDR3 region: CASSGRVEQFF. DNA for the CDR3: TGTGCCAGCAGTGGGAGGGTCGAGCAGTTCTTC.

This clone appeared a few times. The gene calls are TRBV11-3 and TRBJ2-5; no clear D. CDR1 is SGHNT and CDR2 is YENEEA in the germline V gene. This CDR3 has 12 amino acids. V lost 4 bases and J 5 bases, leaving 8 bases between the germline ends. The CDR3 is CASSSPRETQYF. The CDR3 nucleotides are TGTGCCAGCAGCTCACCGAGGGAGACCCAGTACTTC.

This clone appeared a few times. The chain has TRBV5-4 and TRBJ2-7; 7 bases line up with TRBD2. This CDR3 spans 14 amino acids. The V gene's germline CDR1 is SGHNT and CDR2 YYREEE (reference sequence). With V trimmed by 6 bases and J by 1 base, 7 bases remained unmatched. CDR3 residues: CASNRGDDSYEQYF. The CDR3 DNA is TGTGCCAGCAATCGGGGGGACGATTCCTACGAGCAGTACTTC. Filled out from reference TRBV5-4 and TRBJ2-7, the complete variable domain reads ETGVTQSPTHLIKTRGQQVTLRCSSQSGHNTVSWYQQALGQGPQFIFQYYREEENGRGNFPPRFSGLQFPNYSSELNVNALELDDSALYLCASNRGDDSYEQYFGPGTRLTVT.

This clone turned up a few times. V and J are TRBV5-1 and TRBJ2-2, with 10 bases fitting TRBD1. This CDR3 region has 15 residues. Germline values: CDR1 SGHRS, CDR2 YFSETQ. The V gene end was trimmed by 4 bases and the J gene end by 7 bases; junction bases not matched to a gene: 7. This CDR3 is CASSGGTGDGGELFF. The CDR3 nucleotides are TGCGCCAGCAGCGGAGGGACAGGGGATGGCGGGGAGCTGTTTTTT.

This clone was detected many times. The V gene is TRBV5-1, the J gene TRBJ1-4; 7 bases line up with TRBD1. The CDR3 runs to 16 residues. V gave up 4 bases and J gave up 7 bases; unmatched junction bases: 13. Germline lookup yields CDR1 SGHRS and CDR2 YFSETQ. CDR3 protein: CASSQFQGDGSEKLFF. CDR3 in DNA: TGCGCCAGCAGCCAGTTCCAGGGGGACGGGAGTGAAAAACTGTTTTTT.

This clone has just a few counts. The rearrangement links TRBV7-9 to TRBJ1-3, with D unresolved. The CDR3 is 15 amino acids. V gave up 5 bases and J gave up 0 bases, with 11 bases separating them. Germline assignment: CDR1 SEHNR and CDR2 FQNEAQ (reference sequence). The CDR3 here is CASSPRGSSGNTIYF. CDR3 nucleotides: TGTGCCAGCAGCCCAAGAGGAAGCTCTGGAAACACCATATATTTT.

The rearrangement joins TRBV30 to TRBJ1-4, with no clear D. From germline, CDR1 is GTSNPN and CDR2 SVGIG (reference sequence). Trimming pared 5 bases from V and 5 bases from J, leaving 15 bases between. This CDR3 spans 14 amino acids. The CDR3 loop reads CAWGVGGRNEKLFF. The CDR3 DNA sequence: TGTGCCTGGGGAGTGGGAGGCCGCAATGAAAAACTGTTTTTT.

This chain joins TRBV2 and TRBJ2-7; weak D call: TRBD1 (5 bases). From germline, CDR1 is SNHLY and CDR2 FYNNEI. With 5 bases removed from V and 6 bases from J, the gap between germline ends came to 11 bases. The CDR3 runs 12 residues. CDR3 sequence (DNA): TGTGCCAGCAGTATCGACAGCAGCGAGCAGTACTTC. The encoded protein is CASSIDSSEQYF.

This clone was counted between two and nine times. The genes are TRBV19 and TRBJ2-7; 7 bases agree with TRBD2. The V gene's germline CDR1 is LNHDA and CDR2 SQIVND (reference sequence). CDR3 length: 15 residues. Trimming took 5 bases from V and 3 from J; bases not matched to a gene: 10. CDR3 sequence: CASSLGAGVGYEQYF. The CDR3 nucleotides are TGTGCCAGTAGTCTCGGCGCGGGAGTGGGCTACGAGCAGTACTTC.

V usage is TRBV5-1 and J usage is TRBJ2-4; 9 nucleotides agree with TRBD2. J was trimmed by 2 bases and V by 4 bases; bases with no gene match: 10. The CDR3 loop spans 17 amino acids. In germline, CDR1 is SGHRS, CDR2 YFSETQ. CDR3 coding DNA: TGCGCCAGCAGCGAGAGAGCGGGAGGCGCGTCCAAAAACATTCAGTACTTC. Amino acid sequence: CASSERAGGASKNIQYF.

There are a few counts of this clone. This chain joins TRBV14 and TRBJ2-7; 9 bases map to TRBD1. The CDR3 runs 15 residues. V trimming: 1 base; J trimming: 1 base; junction bases outside the gene matches: 2. Germline V gene data show CDR1 as SGHDN and CDR2 as FVKESK. CDR3 sequence reads: CASSQVQGASYEQYF. The CDR3 region has the DNA TGTGCCAGCAGCCAAGTACAGGGGGCATCCTACGAGCAGTACTTC. Filled out from reference TRBV14 and TRBJ2-7, the complete variable domain reads EAGVTQFPSHSVIEKGQTVTLRCDPISGHDNLYWYRRVMGKEIKFLLHFVKESKQDESGMPNNRFLAERTGGTYSTLKVQPAELEDSGVYFCASSQVQGASYEQYFGPGTRLTVT.

This chain links TRBV30 with TRBJ2-7, with TRBD2 identical over 8 bases. Germline V gene lookup returns CDR1 GTSNPN and CDR2 SVGIG (reference sequence). The CDR3 spans 14 residues. Germline trimming cut 3 bases from V and 4 bases from J; bases unmatched to any gene: 8. CDR3 sequence (DNA): TGTGCCTGGAGGAGGACGGGAGGGAGTTACGAGCAGTACTTC. It translates to CAWRRTGGSYEQYF.

The chain uses TRBV18 and TRBJ2-5; 14 nucleotides align to TRBD2. Trimming removed 4 bases from V and 4 bases from J; junction bases left unmatched: 5. Germline-derived CDR1 and CDR2 are KGHSH and LQKENI. The CDR3 length is 16 residues. Here the CDR3 DNA reads TGTGCCAGCTCACAGACTAGCGGGAGGGCAGGAGAGACCCAGTACTTC. Translation gives CASSQTSGRAGETQYF.

This clone was picked up a small number of times. CDR3 sequence (DNA): TGTGCCAGCAGCTTACTTAGTAGGGGACTAGCGGGGGCCTACGAGCAGTACTTC. Its protein product is CASSLLSRGLAGAYEQYF. The V gene is TRBV11-2, the J gene TRBJ2-7, with 14 bases matching TRBD2. The CDR3 is 18 amino acids. V lost 2 bases and J lost 2; bases outside the gene matches: 8. Germline CDR1 SGHAT, CDR2 FQNNGV.

The chain carries TRBV5-6 and TRBJ2-7, with D perhaps TRBD2 (5 bases). The germline gives CDR1 SGHDT, CDR2 YYEEEE. V gave up 4 bases and J gave up 4 bases, with 18 bases separating them. The CDR3 runs to 15 residues. The CDR3, as DNA: TGTGCCAGCAGCCCACGAGGGCGCTCTATGTACGAGCAGTACTTC. Amino acids: CASSPRGRSMYEQYF.

The chain has TRBV28 and TRBJ2-3; D perhaps matches TRBD2 (5 bases). CDR3 length: 15 amino acids. Germline CDR1 is MDHEN and CDR2 is SYDVKM. V was pared by 6 bases and J by 7 bases, with 20 bases between. The CDR3 is CASRISGNIAYTQYF. The CDR3 DNA follows: TGTGCCAGCAGAATTTCCGGGAACATAGCCTATACGCAGTATTTT.

In this sample, this clone turned up a few times. The J gene is TRBJ2-1, the V gene TRBV15, with 7 bases fitting TRBD2. There are 16 residues in the CDR3. V lost 5 bases and J lost 5; bases outside the gene matches: 12. The V gene's germline CDR1 is LNHNV and CDR2 YYDKDF (reference sequence). CDR3 loop: CATSYPGGSHDNEQFF. The CDR3 DNA follows: TGTGCCACCAGCTACCCCGGGGGGTCTCACGACAATGAGCAGTTCTTC.